This T cell receptor (beta chain) was retrieved from a study of blood T cell repertoires in COVID-19. Sequencing used immunoSEQ multiplex PCR; TCRdb keeps in-frame clones, though not all of them. The repertoire holds around 310,000 clones, 75% to 95% seen once, with 6.5% to 8% in the top ten. CDR3 size: 14 residues. V lost 3 bases and J lost 7, with 11 bases in between. Germline V gives CDR1 SGDLS, CDR2 YYNGEE. The specimen sequenced was peripheral blood. The rearrangement links TRBV9 to TRBJ1-6; D possibly corresponds to TRBD1 (5 bases). This TCR came from a woman aged 25 to 39 with COVID-19, enrolled during active disease. This CDR3 is CASSATVRNSPLHF. CDR3 DNA sequence: TGTGCCAGCAGCGCGACAGTAAGAAATTCACCCCTCCACTTT. The entire variable domain, with the rest obtained from reference TRBV9 and TRBJ1-6, is as follows: DSGVTQTPKHLITATGQRVTLRCSPRSGDLSVYWYQQSLDQGLQFLIQYYNGEERAKGNILERFSAQQFPDLHSELNLSSLELGDSALYFCASSATVRNSPLHFGNGTRLTVT.